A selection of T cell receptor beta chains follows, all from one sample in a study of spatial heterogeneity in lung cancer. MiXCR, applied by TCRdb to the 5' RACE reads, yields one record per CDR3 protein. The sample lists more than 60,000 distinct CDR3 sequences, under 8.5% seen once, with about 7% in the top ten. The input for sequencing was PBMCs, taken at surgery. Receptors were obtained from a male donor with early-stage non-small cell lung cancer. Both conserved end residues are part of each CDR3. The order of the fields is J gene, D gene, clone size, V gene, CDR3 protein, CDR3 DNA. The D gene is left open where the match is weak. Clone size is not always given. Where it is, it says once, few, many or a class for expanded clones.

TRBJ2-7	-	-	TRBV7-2	CASSSGLLAQYF	TGTGCCAGCAGCTCGGGACTCCTCGCGCAGTACTTC
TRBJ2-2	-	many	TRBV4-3	CASSQDSRTGELFF	TGCGCCAGCAGCCAAGATTCCCGCACCGGGGAGCTGTTTTTT
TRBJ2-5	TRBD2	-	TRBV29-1	CSVAGTSGQETQYF	TGCAGCGTAGCCGGGACTAGCGGGCAAGAGACCCAGTACTTC
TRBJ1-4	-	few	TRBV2	CASSSTGTVEKLFF	TGTGCCAGCAGTTCAACCGGGACGGTCGAAAAACTGTTTTTT
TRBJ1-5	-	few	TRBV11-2	CASSLQTNQPQHF	TGTGCCAGCAGCTTACAGACCAATCAGCCCCAGCATTTT
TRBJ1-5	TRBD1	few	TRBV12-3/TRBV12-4	CASRGTVDDQPQHF	TGTGCCAGCAGGGGGACAGTAGATGATCAGCCCCAGCATTTT
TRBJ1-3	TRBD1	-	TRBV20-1	CSASTGNPGNTIYF	TGCAGTGCTTCGACAGGGAACCCTGGAAACACCATATATTTT
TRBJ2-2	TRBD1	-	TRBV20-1	CSARQGTNTGELFF	TGCAGTGCTCGACAGGGGACAAACACCGGGGAGCTGTTTTTT
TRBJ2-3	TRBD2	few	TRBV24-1	CATSQLAGTDTQYF	TGTGCCACCAGCCAGCTAGCGGGCACAGATACGCAGTATTTT
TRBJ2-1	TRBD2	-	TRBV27	CASSLKRENNEQFF	TGTGCCAGCAGTCTAAAGCGGGAGAACAATGAGCAGTTCTTC
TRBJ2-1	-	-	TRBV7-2	CASSPLGGAYNEQFF	TGTGCCAGCAGCCCTCTCGGCGGAGCCTACAATGAGCAGTTCTTC
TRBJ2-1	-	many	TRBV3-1	CASSQESGDRGYNEQFF	TGTGCCAGCAGCCAAGAATCGGGGGACAGAGGTTACAATGAGCAGTTCTTC
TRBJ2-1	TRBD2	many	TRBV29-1	CSVETLAGGYNEQFF	TGCAGCGTTGAGACACTAGCGGGAGGCTACAATGAGCAGTTCTTC
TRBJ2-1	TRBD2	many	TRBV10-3	CAPRGRLAGRVPYNEQFF	TGTGCCCCACGGGGAAGACTAGCGGGAAGAGTTCCTTACAATGAGCAGTTCTTC
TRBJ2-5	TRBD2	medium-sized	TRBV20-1	CSARPGGYQETQYF	TGCAGTGCTCGTCCCGGGGGGTATCAAGAGACCCAGTACTTC
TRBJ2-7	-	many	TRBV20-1	CSAREDRTREQYF	TGCAGTGCCAGGGAGGATCGGACGCGGGAGCAGTACTTC
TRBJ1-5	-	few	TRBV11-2	CASSLALDQPQHF	TGTGCCAGCAGCTTAGCCCTGGACCAGCCCCAGCATTTT
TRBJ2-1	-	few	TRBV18	CASSPLNEQFF	TGTGCCAGCTCACCATTGAATGAGCAGTTCTTC
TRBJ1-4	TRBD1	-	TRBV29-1	CSALMTGGNEKLFF	TGCAGCGCCTTAATGACAGGGGGCAATGAAAAACTGTTTTTT
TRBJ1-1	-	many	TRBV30	CAWNLPTVMNTEAFF	TGTGCCTGGAACCTCCCGACAGTCATGAACACTGAAGCTTTCTTT
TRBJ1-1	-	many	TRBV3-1	CASSQRHLNTEAFF	TGTGCCAGCAGCCAAAGGCACTTGAACACTGAAGCTTTCTTT
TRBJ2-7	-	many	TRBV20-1	CSAAGAAYEQYF	TGCAGTGCGGCCGGTGCCGCCTACGAGCAGTACTTC
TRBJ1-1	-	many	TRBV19	CASSERMNTEAFF	TGTGCCAGTAGTGAACGGATGAACACTGAAGCTTTCTTT
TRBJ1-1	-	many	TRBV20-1	CSAKTVNTEAFF	TGCAGTGCTAAGACAGTGAACACTGAAGCTTTCTTT
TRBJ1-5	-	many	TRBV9	CASSATTGDQPQHF	TGTGCCAGCAGCGCGACGACAGGCGATCAGCCCCAGCATTTT